A selection of T cell receptor beta chains follows, all from one sample in a study of blood T cell repertoires in COVID-19. The assay was immunoSEQ multiplex PCR, and TCRdb's table has in-frame clones only and misses some. The sample has about 190,000 clones, over 75% seen once; the top ten hold approximately 6.9%. The sample was peripheral blood. The receptors come from a man aged 80 or over with COVID-19, enrolled during active disease. CDR3s include the opening cysteine and the closing phenylalanine or tryptophan. The order of the fields is J gene, D gene, V gene, CDR3 DNA, CDR3 protein. D genes are given only for firm matches.

TRBJ2-2 - TRBV7-9 TGTGCCAGCAGACAGACAGCGAACACCGGGGAGCTGTTTTTT CASRQTANTGELFF
TRBJ2-7 TRBD1 TRBV11-2 TGTGCCAGCAGCTCATTCCCCCAGGGACAGGGGATCTCCTACGAGCAGTACTTC CASSSFPQGQGISYEQYF
TRBJ1-1 - TRBV5-1 TGCGCCAGCAGCTCTCGTAGGGGCACTGAAGCTTTCTTT CASSSRRGTEAFF
TRBJ1-1 - TRBV5-6 TGTGCCAGCAGCTTGTTGTCGGGCGGGAGGAACACTGAAGCTTTCTTT CASSLLSGGRNTEAFF
TRBJ2-7 - TRBV5-1 TGCGCCAGCAGCTTGGACGTGAGGGAGCAGTACTTC CASSLDVREQYF
TRBJ2-5 - TRBV2 TGTGCCAGCAGTCTAAATGGCGGGTCGGAGACCCAGTACTTC CASSLNGGSETQYF
TRBJ2-2 - TRBV7-2 TGTGCCAGCAGCTTAGATGGCAACACCGGGGAGCTGTTTTTT CASSLDGNTGELFF
TRBJ1-4 TRBD1 TRBV6-5 TGTGCCAGCAGGTCACAGGGGAAGGCTAATGAAAAACTGTTTTTT CASRSQGKANEKLFF
TRBJ1-1 TRBD1 TRBV4-1 TGCGCCAGCAGCCAAGAGGGTGTACAGGGGGTTGAAGCTTTCTTT CASSQEGVQGVEAFF
TRBJ2-7 TRBD2 TRBV5-1 TGCGCCAGCAGCCCCCAAGCGGGGGGACCTTACGAGCAGTACTTC CASSPQAGGPYEQYF
TRBJ1-1 - TRBV5-4 TGTGCCAGCAGCCGGGGGGCTCGAGCCATGAACACTGAAGCTTTCTTT CASSRGARAMNTEAFF
TRBJ2-1 TRBD2 TRBV5-1 TGCGCCAGCAGCTTCAGCGGGGGGGCCAATGAGCAGTTCTTC CASSFSGGANEQFF
TRBJ2-1 TRBD2 TRBV29-1 TGCAGCGTTGAGCCCGGGACTAGCGGGGTTAATGAGCAGTTCTTC CSVEPGTSGVNEQFF